This entry lists 24 T cell receptor beta chains sequenced from one sample in a study of control samples from healthy donors and cancer patients. Clones were sequenced by immunoSEQ multiplex PCR, and TCRdb holds only the in-frame ones, with some missing. The data show some 150,000 clones, about 94% seen once. Sample: blood. The receptor set was obtained from a man aged 40-55 years in good health.

The chain uses TRBV7-9 and TRBJ2-1; 10 bases match TRBD2. The V gene end was trimmed by 7 bases and the J gene end by 5 bases; junction bases not matched to a gene: 5. This CDR3 contains 14 residues. Germline V gene sequence: CDR1 SEHNR, CDR2 FQNEAQ (reference sequence). The CDR3 coding sequence is TGTGCCAGCACCCTAGCGGGGGCCCACAATGAGCAGTTCTTC. Protein sequence: CASTLAGAHNEQFF.

The rearrangement links TRBV29-1 to TRBJ1-1; the D gene is possibly TRBD1 (5 bases). V lost 4 bases and J lost 1, with 10 bases in between. CDR3 length: 13 residues. CDR1 and CDR2 from the germline V gene are SQVTM and ANQGSEA. In DNA form, the CDR3 reads TGCAGCGTTGCCCTTGGGGGGAACACTGAAGCTTTCTTT. It is translated as CSVALGGNTEAFF.

The rearrangement joins TRBV7-9 to TRBJ2-4; the match to TRBD1 covers 11 bases. The CDR3 runs to 18 residues. Germline values: CDR1 SEHNR, CDR2 FQNEAQ (reference sequence). Trimming took 1 base from V and 2 from J; bases not matched to a gene: 7. The CDR3 DNA follows: TGTGCCAGCAGCTTAGGAGGCTGGGACAGGGGGTCCAAAAACATTCAGTACTTC. It specifies CASSLGGWDRGSKNIQYF. Filled out from reference TRBV7-9 and TRBJ2-4, the complete variable domain reads DTGVSQNPRHKITKRGQNVTFRCDPISEHNRLYWYRQTLGQGPEFLTYFQNEAQLEKSRLLSDRFSAERPKGSFSTLEIQRTEQGDSAMYLCASSLGGWDRGSKNIQYFGAGTRLSVL.

V is TRBV6-1 and J is TRBJ1-5, with D uncertain. The length of the CDR3 is 19 residues. Germline V gives CDR1 MNHNS, CDR2 SASEGT. V was shortened by 2 bases and J by 6 bases, with 26 bases between the two germline ends. The CDR3 DNA follows: TGTGCCAGCAGTGAACCAAGGTCCATAACCCGTTATGATGTTCAGCCCCAGCATTTT. This gives the protein CASSEPRSITRYDVQPQHF.

V is TRBV7-3 and J is TRBJ2-1; 15 bases align to TRBD2. The CDR3 contains 18 residues. CDR1 is SGHTA, CDR2 FQGTGA, per germline. V shed 4 bases and J 3 bases; nucleotides not matched to a gene: 7. The DNA for the CDR3 is TGTGCCAGCAGCTCCACCGGGACTAGCGGGGGGATCTACAATGAGCAGTTCTTC. It codes for CASSSTGTSGGIYNEQFF.

The chain employs TRBV6-6 and TRBJ2-7; 7 bases align to TRBD1. Germline CDR1 is MNHNY and CDR2 is SVGAGI (reference sequence). This CDR3 is built from 16 residues. With 0 bases clipped from V and 2 bases from J, the junction kept 7 bases outside the gene matches. CDR3 in amino acids: CASSYSRDSEPYEQYF. CDR3 bases: TGTGCCAGCAGTTACTCTCGGGACAGTGAACCCTACGAGCAGTACTTC.

CDR3 sequence (DNA): TGTGCCAGCAGTGAGGAGTTAGCGGGGGTTAAAAACATTCAGTACTTC. Protein product: CASSEELAGVKNIQYF. The rearrangement uses TRBV6-1 and TRBJ2-4; 9 nucleotides line up with TRBD2. Trimming cost V 3 bases and J 4 bases; bases outside gene matches: 7. CDR1 is MNHNS and CDR2 is SASEGT in the germline V gene. The CDR3 covers 16 residues.

CDR3 coding DNA: TGCGCCAGCAGCCAAGATGTGGGGAGGACAGGGTATGGCTACACCTTC. Translated, it gives CASSQDVGRTGYGYTF. This rearrangement joins TRBV4-3 to TRBJ1-2; 8 nucleotides match TRBD1. CDR1 is LGHNA and CDR2 is YSLEER in the germline V gene. The CDR3 is made up of 16 amino acids. Trimming took 0 bases from V and 5 from J; bases not matched to a gene: 8.

This chain joins TRBV19 and TRBJ1-1; the match to TRBD1 covers 7 bases. V lost 6 bases to trimming and J lost 1 base; unmatched junction nucleotides: 5. CDR3 size: 14 residues. Germline CDR1 LNHDA, CDR2 SQIVND (reference sequence). The CDR3 loop is CASSLQGRNTEAFF. The CDR3 DNA is TGTGCCAGTAGCCTACAGGGGAGGAACACTGAAGCTTTCTTT.

J is TRBJ1-6 and V is TRBV6-6; D is unresolved. The V end was cut by 8 bases, the J end by 8 bases, with 7 bases between. The CDR3 is made up of 11 amino acids. Germline values: CDR1 MNHNY, CDR2 SVGAGI (reference sequence). The CDR3 region is CASGGDSPLHF. The CDR3 region has the DNA TGTGCCAGCGGCGGGGATTCACCCCTCCACTTT.

The V call is TRBV7-2, the J call TRBJ1-6; D not certain. Per germline, CDR1 SGHTA and CDR2 FQGNSA. Trimming shortened V by 1 base and J by 4 bases, and 11 bases separated the two germline ends. The CDR3 spans 16 residues. The chain's CDR3 is CASSLGDSRYNSPLHF. DNA for the CDR3: TGTGCCAGCAGCTTAGGGGATAGTCGATATAATTCACCCCTCCACTTT. Combining the CDR3 with reference TRBV7-2 and TRBJ1-6 gives the whole variable domain GAGVSQSPSNKVTEKGKDVELRCDPISGHTALYWYRQSLGQGLEFLIYFQGNSAPDKSGLPSDRFSAERTGGSVSTLTIQRTQQEDSAVYLCASSLGDSRYNSPLHFGNGTRLTVT.

V gene TRBV27 combines with J gene TRBJ2-2; D might be TRBD2 (5 bases). The V end lost 8 bases, the J end lost 0 bases, and 16 bases lay between the germline ends. The germline CDR1 and CDR2 sequences are MNHEY and SMNVEV (reference sequence). The CDR3 length is 16 residues. The CDR3 here is CASGRAGNTNTGELFF. The DNA for the CDR3 is TGTGCCAGCGGAAGAGCCGGGAATACGAACACCGGGGAGCTGTTTTTT.

This clone has only one observation. The rearrangement joins TRBV7-2 to TRBJ1-4, with D maybe TRBD1 (6 bases). Trimming left V 3 bases short and J 5 bases short, with 10 bases between. CDR1 and CDR2 (germline): SGHTA, FQGNSA. This CDR3 is built from 14 residues. The CDR3 here is CASSFSQGNEKLFF. The CDR3 bases are TGTGCCAGCAGCTTCTCACAGGGAAATGAAAAACTGTTTTTT.

The rearrangement joins TRBV7-8 to TRBJ1-1; unclear D gene. V was shortened by 2 bases and J by 1 base, with 8 bases between the two germline ends. The CDR3 is 14 residues long. Germline loops: CDR1 SGHVS, CDR2 FQNEAQ. In DNA, the CDR3 is TGTGCCAGCAGCTTATATGCAGAGAACACTGAAGCTTTCTTT. Translated, it gives CASSLYAENTEAFF.

This clone was counted a single time. The V call is TRBV10-3, the J call TRBJ1-1; maybe TRBD1 (6 bases). From germline, CDR1 is ENHRY and CDR2 SYGVKD. The CDR3 consists of 15 residues. V lost 0 bases, J lost 5 bases, and 13 bases lay in between. The CDR3 loop is CAISESAGVGTEAFF. CDR3 bases: TGTGCCATCAGTGAGTCCGCAGGGGTGGGGACTGAAGCTTTCTTT.

The rearrangement uses TRBV18 and TRBJ1-3; the match to TRBD1 covers 7 bases. This CDR3 region has 14 residues. V shed 5 bases, J shed 8 bases, and the junction held 9 bases outside the gene matches. In germline, CDR1 is KGHSH, CDR2 LQKENI. The CDR3 DNA is TGTGCCAGCTCAACGACAGGGAGGGGAGACACCATATATTTT. This encodes CASSTTGRGDTIYF.

This clone was seen just once. The gene calls are TRBV19 and TRBJ1-1, with D maybe TRBD1 (5 bases). There are 13 residues in the CDR3. Trimming took off 6 bases at V and 3 bases at J, with 11 bases between the two ends. The V gene's germline CDR1 is LNHDA and CDR2 SQIVND (reference sequence). The CDR3 region is CASRIVGDTEAFF. The DNA for the CDR3 is TGTGCCAGTAGAATCGTAGGGGACACTGAAGCTTTCTTT.

The J gene is TRBJ2-7, the V gene TRBV29-1; D gene unclear. The CDR3 has 13 amino acids. Germline V gene sequence: CDR1 SQVTM, CDR2 ANQGSEA. V lost 2 bases and J 0 bases, leaving 8 bases between the germline ends. The CDR3 loop reads CSVELRSSYEQYF. The CDR3 nucleotides read TGCAGCGTTGAATTACGAAGCTCCTACGAGCAGTACTTC.

This chain uses TRBV7-8 with TRBJ2-1; D gene unclear. This CDR3 has 16 amino acids. The V gene lost 1 base and the J gene lost 9 bases, with 19 bases spanning the gap. Germline CDR1 and CDR2: SGHVS and FQNEAQ. The CDR3 coding sequence is TGTGCCAGCAGCTTAGAGGGTCGGAACGCTGGCAGTGAGCAGTTCTTC. Translating it yields CASSLEGRNAGSEQFF.

The chain employs TRBV6-5 and TRBJ1-5, with D tentatively TRBD1 (5 bases). CDR1 and CDR2 (germline): MNHEY, SVGAGI. The CDR3 contains 14 residues. The V end was cut by 4 bases, the J end by 4 bases, with 11 bases between. The CDR3, as DNA: TGTGCCAGCAGTTCAGGGCCGGATAATCAGCCCCAGCATTTT. Amino acids: CASSSGPDNQPQHF.

The rearrangement uses TRBV4-2 and TRBJ1-1; D possibly corresponds to TRBD1 (6 bases). Per germline, CDR1 LGHNA and CDR2 YNFKEQ. The V and J ends lost 2 bases and 1 base respectively, with 20 bases between them. This CDR3 comprises 18 residues. This chain's CDR3 is CASSQLRGTLKENTEAFF. CDR3 nucleotides: TGTGCCAGCAGCCAACTGAGGGGGACCCTTAAGGAGAACACTGAAGCTTTCTTT.

The chain couples TRBV6-1 to TRBJ1-5; 9 bases align to TRBD1. The V segment lost 2 bases and the J segment 8 bases; nucleotides outside the gene matches: 13. The CDR3 contains 17 residues. Germline values: CDR1 MNHNS, CDR2 SASEGT. CDR3 bases: TGTGCCAGCAGTGAATCGGGGACAGGGCCCCTCGGGAAGCCCCAGCATTTT. Translating gives CASSESGTGPLGKPQHF.

V gene TRBV29-1 combines with J gene TRBJ1-1; 9 bases line up with TRBD1. Losses at the gene ends were 6 bases for V and 7 bases for J; bases not matched to a gene: 6. The CDR3 has 12 amino acids. The germline V gene has CDR1 SQVTM and CDR2 ANQGSEA. The CDR3 spells CSVGTGTYEAFF. In DNA form, the CDR3 reads TGCAGCGTCGGGACAGGGACTTATGAAGCTTTCTTT.

The chain uses TRBV27 and TRBJ2-7; TRBD1 matches at 7 bases. There are 16 residues in the CDR3. The germline V gene encodes CDR1 MNHEY and CDR2 SMNVEV (reference sequence). The junction had 10 bases not matched to a gene; V was cut back by 3 bases and J by 2 bases. The CDR3: CASSFGIRQGAYEQYF. As DNA, the CDR3 is TGTGCCAGCAGTTTCGGAATCCGCCAGGGGGCCTACGAGCAGTACTTC.